Listed below are T cell receptor beta chains from one sample, sequenced in a study of CD8+ T cells in alopecia areata. Repertoires were generated with immunoSEQ multiplex PCR, while TCRdb's copy carries only in-frame clones and drops some. This table has about 150,000 clones, roughly 50% appearing once. Material: CD4+ T cells sorted from blood. The source is a human donor with alopecia areata. Both conserved end residues are part of each CDR3. D genes are given only for firm matches. The size entry is marked missing in some rows and otherwise reads once, few, many or a size class.

D gene,V gene,J gene,clone size,CDR3 protein,CDR3 DNA
TRBD2,TRBV29-1,TRBJ2-1,few,CSARTSGSSDEQFF,TGCAGCGCCAGGACTAGCGGGAGTAGCGATGAGCAGTTCTTC
TRBD2,TRBV5-5,TRBJ2-3,.,CASSASGRTHTDTQYF,TGTGCCAGCAGCGCTAGCGGGAGAACGCACACAGATACGCAGTATTTT
.,TRBV29-1,TRBJ2-3,.,CSVLEITTDTQYF,TGCAGCGTCCTCGAGATAACCACAGATACGCAGTATTTT
.,TRBV27,TRBJ2-3,.,CASREGNTDTQYF,TGTGCCAGCAGAGAGGGGAACACAGATACGCAGTATTTT
TRBD2,TRBV4-2,TRBJ2-3,.,CASSHLAGGQTYTQYF,TGTGCCAGCAGCCACCTAGCGGGAGGGCAGACGTATACGCAGTATTTT
TRBD1,TRBV29-1,TRBJ2-7,.,CSVAKLTGEEQYF,TGCAGCGTGGCTAAACTTACAGGGGAAGAGCAGTACTTC
.,TRBV5-1,TRBJ2-5,few,CASSLGPQETQYF,TGCGCCAGCAGCTTGGGGCCCCAAGAGACCCAGTACTTC
.,TRBV7-3,TRBJ2-3,few,CASSLGTSTDTQYF,TGTGCCAGCAGCTTAGGCACAAGCACAGATACGCAGTATTTT
TRBD2,TRBV5-1,TRBJ2-7,.,CASRLAGDLEQYF,TGCGCCAGCAGACTAGCGGGAGATCTCGAGCAGTACTTC
TRBD2,TRBV29-1,TRBJ2-1,few,CSVEKLAVGGEQFF,TGCAGCGTTGAGAAACTAGCGGTTGGTGGTGAGCAGTTCTTC
.,TRBV18,TRBJ1-2,.,CASSLTAGGDGYTF,TGTGCCAGCTCACTTACCGCCGGGGGTGATGGCTACACCTTC
.,TRBV6-1,TRBJ2-7,.,CASCLWQGHSYEQYF,TGTGCCAGCTGCCTCTGGCAGGGGCACTCCTACGAGCAGTACTTC
.,TRBV7-9,TRBJ2-7,few,CASSLVADSEQYF,TGTGCCAGCAGCTTAGTAGCCGATTCCGAGCAGTACTTC
TRBD1,TRBV6-5,TRBJ2-7,.,CASSYTGVEQYF,TGTGCCAGCAGTTACACAGGGGTCGAGCAGTACTTC
TRBD2,TRBV7-9,TRBJ2-7,.,CASSPPPSSGRSYEQYF,TGTGCCAGCAGCCCACCCCCTTCTAGCGGGCGATCCTACGAGCAGTACTTC
.,TRBV28,TRBJ2-1,.,CASSYPSGGRSYNEQFF,TGTGCCAGCAGTTATCCGTCTGGGGGGCGCTCCTACAATGAGCAGTTCTTC
.,TRBV18,TRBJ2-7,few,CASSPVINSGGGYEQYF,TGTGCCAGCTCACCAGTGATTAATAGCGGAGGAGGCTACGAGCAGTACTTC
.,TRBV29-1,TRBJ1-4,.,CSVSRITNEKLFF,TGCAGCGTATCCCGCATCACTAATGAAAAACTGTTTTTT
.,TRBV7-9,TRBJ2-1,.,CASSFDYREQFF,TGTGCCAGCAGCTTCGACTACCGGGAGCAGTTCTTC
.,TRBV29-1,TRBJ2-2,.,CSVVWGLNTGELFF,TGCAGCGTTGTATGGGGGCTCAACACCGGGGAGCTGTTTTTT
TRBD2,TRBV5-1,TRBJ2-5,.,CASSYGTSGETQYF,TGCGCCAGCAGCTACGGGACTAGCGGGGAGACCCAGTACTTC
.,TRBV29-1,TRBJ1-1,once,CSVEEQLNTEAFF,TGCAGCGTTGAAGAACAGTTGAACACTGAAGCTTTCTTT
.,TRBV27,TRBJ1-1,.,CASSTGVGTEAFF,TGTGCCAGCAGTACTGGGGTTGGGACTGAAGCTTTCTTT
.,TRBV5-6,TRBJ1-1,few,CASSSDRLTEAFF,TGTGCCAGCAGCTCAGACAGACTCACTGAAGCTTTCTTT
TRBD2,TRBV29-1,TRBJ2-7,.,CSVEYRTRRSYEQYF,TGCAGCGTTGAGTACAGGACTAGAAGATCCTACGAGCAGTACTTC
TRBD1,TRBV28,TRBJ2-5,few,CASRTGLETQYF,TGTGCCAGCAGGACAGGGTTAGAGACCCAGTACTTC
.,TRBV4-1,TRBJ1-2,.,CASSQDQARANYGYTF,TGCGCCAGCAGCCAAGATCAAGCCAGGGCTAACTATGGCTACACCTTC
.,TRBV30,TRBJ1-1,.,CAWNFGRMNTEAFF,TGTGCCTGGAACTTTGGACGGATGAACACTGAAGCTTTCTTT
.,TRBV27,TRBJ2-3,.,CASSLGGATDTQYF,TGTGCCAGCAGTTTAGGTGGAGCGACAGATACGCAGTATTTT
.,TRBV30,TRBJ1-1,.,CAWSVRGATEAFF,TGTGCCTGGAGTGTCAGGGGTGCCACTGAAGCTTTCTTT
.,TRBV2,TRBJ2-2,.,CASSAVQNGELFF,TGTGCCAGCAGTGCGGTACAGAACGGGGAGCTGTTTTTT
.,TRBV5-1,TRBJ1-5,.,CASSLASDQPQHF,TGCGCCAGCAGCTTGGCCTCAGATCAGCCCCAGCATTTT
.,TRBV28,TRBJ1-5,.,CASRREGSGQPQHF,TGTGCCAGCAGGCGGGAAGGGTCAGGTCAGCCCCAGCATTTT
TRBD1,TRBV5-1,TRBJ2-1,.,CASGRKGDRVVFF,TGCGCCAGCGGACGTAAGGGAGACAGGGTTGTGTTCTTC
.,TRBV20-1,TRBJ2-1,.,CSARFNEQFF,TGCAGTGCTAGATTCAATGAGCAGTTCTTC
TRBD2,TRBV25-1,TRBJ2-5,few,CASSGPLLAEETQYF,TGTGCCAGCAGTGGCCCATTACTAGCGGAAGAGACCCAGTACTTC
.,TRBV29-1,TRBJ2-4,few,CSVEATLGVQYF,TGCAGCGTGGAAGCAACCCTGGGCGTTCAGTACTTC
TRBD1,TRBV2,TRBJ1-1,few,CASRGAGGTEAFF,TGTGCCAGCAGGGGAGCAGGGGGCACTGAAGCTTTCTTT
TRBD1,TRBV6-5,TRBJ1-2,.,CASRTGGGGYTF,TGTGCCAGCAGGACAGGGGGAGGCGGCTACACCTTC
.,TRBV4-1,TRBJ2-3,few,CASSQDGQQISTDTQYF,TGCGCCAGCAGCCAAGACGGACAGCAGATTAGCACAGATACGCAGTATTTT
TRBD1,TRBV7-9,TRBJ2-7,few,CASSLGDRGPSFYEQYF,TGTGCCAGCAGCTTAGGGGACAGGGGGCCAAGCTTCTACGAGCAGTACTTC
TRBD1,TRBV30,TRBJ1-5,.,CAWEPGQGSNQPQHF,TGTGCCTGGGAACCGGGACAGGGTAGCAATCAGCCCCAGCATTTT
.,TRBV5-1,TRBJ2-3,.,CASSDVGLGPVPDTQYF,TGCGCCAGCAGCGACGTGGGATTAGGCCCAGTCCCAGATACGCAGTATTTT
TRBD2,TRBV29-1,TRBJ2-7,.,CSVAGAYEQYF,TGCAGCGTGGCGGGGGCCTACGAGCAGTACTTC
TRBD2,TRBV30,TRBJ2-3,few,CAWIAGGDTQYF,TGTGCCTGGATAGCGGGAGGAGATACGCAGTATTTT
.,TRBV29-1,TRBJ1-2,.,CSVEPRGARDYGYTF,TGCAGCGTTGAACCAAGGGGGGCGCGAGACTATGGCTACACCTTC
.,TRBV28,TRBJ1-1,once,CASIGKADTEAFF,TGTGCCAGCATCGGGAAGGCTGACACTGAAGCTTTCTTT